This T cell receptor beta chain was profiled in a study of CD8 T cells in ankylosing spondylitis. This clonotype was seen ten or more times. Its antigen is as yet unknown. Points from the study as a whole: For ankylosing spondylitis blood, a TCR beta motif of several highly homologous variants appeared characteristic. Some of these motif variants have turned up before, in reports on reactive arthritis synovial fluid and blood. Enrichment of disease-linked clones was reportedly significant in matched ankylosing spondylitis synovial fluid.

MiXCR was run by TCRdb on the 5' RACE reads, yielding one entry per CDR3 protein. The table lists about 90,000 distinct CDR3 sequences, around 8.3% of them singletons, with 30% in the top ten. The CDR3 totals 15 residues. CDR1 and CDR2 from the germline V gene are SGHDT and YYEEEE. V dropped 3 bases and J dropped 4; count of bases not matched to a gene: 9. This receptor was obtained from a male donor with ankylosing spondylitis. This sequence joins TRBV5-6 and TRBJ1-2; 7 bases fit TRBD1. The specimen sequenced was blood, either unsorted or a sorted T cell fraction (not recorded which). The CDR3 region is CASSSPLEGAYGYTF. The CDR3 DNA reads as TGTGCCAGCAGCTCCCCCCTCGAGGGGGCCTATGGCTACACCTTC.